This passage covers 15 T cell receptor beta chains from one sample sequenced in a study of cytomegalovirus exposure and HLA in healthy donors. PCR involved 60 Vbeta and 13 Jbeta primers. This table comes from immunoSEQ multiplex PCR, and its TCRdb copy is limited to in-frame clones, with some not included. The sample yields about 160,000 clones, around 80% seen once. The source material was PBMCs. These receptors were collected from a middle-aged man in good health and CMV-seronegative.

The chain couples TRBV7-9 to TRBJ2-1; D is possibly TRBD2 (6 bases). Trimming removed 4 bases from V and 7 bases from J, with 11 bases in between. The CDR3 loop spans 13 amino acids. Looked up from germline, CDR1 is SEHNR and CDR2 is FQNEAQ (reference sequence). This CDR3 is CASSSGTSNEQFF. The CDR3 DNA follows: TGTGCCAGCAGCTCGGGGACTTCGAATGAGCAGTTCTTC.

The CDR3: CASRPMGQQNTGELFF. CDR3 bases: TGTGCCAGCAGACCCATGGGACAGCAGAACACCGGGGAGCTGTTTTTT. V and J are TRBV28 and TRBJ2-2; 7 bases align to TRBD1. The CDR3 spans 16 residues. From germline, CDR1 is MDHEN and CDR2 SYDVKM. Trimming removed 6 bases from V and 1 base from J; junction bases left unmatched: 8.

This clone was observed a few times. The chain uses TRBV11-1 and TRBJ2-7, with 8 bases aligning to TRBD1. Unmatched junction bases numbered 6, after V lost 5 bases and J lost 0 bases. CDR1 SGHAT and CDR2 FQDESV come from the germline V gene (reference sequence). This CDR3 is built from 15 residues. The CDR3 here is CASSPDRASSYEQYF. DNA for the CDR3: TGTGCCAGCAGCCCGGACAGGGCTAGCTCCTACGAGCAGTACTTC. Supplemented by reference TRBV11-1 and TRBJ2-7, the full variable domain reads EAEVAQSPRYKITEKSQAVAFWCDPISGHATLYWYRQILGQGPELLVQFQDESVVDDSQLPKDRFSAERLKGVDSTLKIQPAELGDSAMYLCASSPDRASSYEQYFGPGTRLTVT.

DNA of the CDR3: TGCGCCAGCAGCCAAGATCCAACTAGCGGGAGCCACGAGCAGTACTTC. This translates into CASSQDPTSGSHEQYF. The V and J genes are TRBV4-1 and TRBJ2-7, with 11 bases identical to TRBD2. Germline trimming cut 0 bases from V and 5 bases from J; bases unmatched to any gene: 6. The CDR3 has 16 residues. The germline gives CDR1 MGHRA, CDR2 YSYEKL.

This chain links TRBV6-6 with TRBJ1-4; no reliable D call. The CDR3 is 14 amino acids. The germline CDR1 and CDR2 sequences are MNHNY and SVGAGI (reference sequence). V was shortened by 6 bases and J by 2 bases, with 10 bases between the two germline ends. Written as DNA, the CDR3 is TGTGCCAGCAGCCGGGTGTCTACTAATGAAAAACTGTTTTTT. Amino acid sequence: CASSRVSTNEKLFF.

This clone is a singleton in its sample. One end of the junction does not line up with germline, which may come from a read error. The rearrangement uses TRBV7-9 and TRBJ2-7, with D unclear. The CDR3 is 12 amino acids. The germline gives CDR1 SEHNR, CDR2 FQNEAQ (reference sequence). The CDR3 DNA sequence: TGTTCCAGCAGCTTAGTCCCTTACGAGCAGTACTTC. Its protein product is CSSSLVPYEQYF.

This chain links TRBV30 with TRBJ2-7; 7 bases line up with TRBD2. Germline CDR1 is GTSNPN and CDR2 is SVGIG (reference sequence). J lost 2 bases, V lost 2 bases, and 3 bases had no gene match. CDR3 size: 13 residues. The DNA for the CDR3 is TGTGCCTGGAGTCGAGCGGGGCCCTACGAGCAGTACTTC. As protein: CAWSRAGPYEQYF.

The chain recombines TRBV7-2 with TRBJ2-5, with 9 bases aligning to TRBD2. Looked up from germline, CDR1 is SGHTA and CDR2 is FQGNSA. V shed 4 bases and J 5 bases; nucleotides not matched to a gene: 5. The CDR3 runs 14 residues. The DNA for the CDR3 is TGTGCCAGCAGCTCTAGCGGGACTCGGGAGACCCAGTACTTC. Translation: CASSSSGTRETQYF.

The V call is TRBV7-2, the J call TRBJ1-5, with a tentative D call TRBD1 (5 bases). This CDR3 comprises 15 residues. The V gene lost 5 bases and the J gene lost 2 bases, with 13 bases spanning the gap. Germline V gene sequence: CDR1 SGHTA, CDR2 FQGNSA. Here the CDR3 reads CASSPFAGGNQPQHF. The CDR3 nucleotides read TGTGCCAGCAGCCCGTTTGCGGGGGGCAATCAGCCCCAGCATTTT. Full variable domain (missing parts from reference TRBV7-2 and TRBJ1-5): GAGVSQSPSNKVTEKGKDVELRCDPISGHTALYWYRQSLGQGLEFLIYFQGNSAPDKSGLPSDRFSAERTGGSVSTLTIQRTQQEDSAVYLCASSPFAGGNQPQHFGDGTRLSIL.

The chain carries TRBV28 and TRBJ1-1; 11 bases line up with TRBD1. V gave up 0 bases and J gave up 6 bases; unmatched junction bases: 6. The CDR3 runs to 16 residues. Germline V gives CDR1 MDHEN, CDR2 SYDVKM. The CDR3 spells CASSLWGQGVGAEAFF. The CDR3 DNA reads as TGTGCCAGCAGTTTATGGGGACAGGGGGTCGGTGCTGAAGCTTTCTTT.

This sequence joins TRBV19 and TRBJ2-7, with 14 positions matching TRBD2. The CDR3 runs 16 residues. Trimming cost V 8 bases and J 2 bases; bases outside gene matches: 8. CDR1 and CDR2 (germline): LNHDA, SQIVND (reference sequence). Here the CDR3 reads CASLRGLAGDTYEQYF. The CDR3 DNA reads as TGTGCCAGTCTTAGGGGACTAGCGGGGGACACCTACGAGCAGTACTTC.

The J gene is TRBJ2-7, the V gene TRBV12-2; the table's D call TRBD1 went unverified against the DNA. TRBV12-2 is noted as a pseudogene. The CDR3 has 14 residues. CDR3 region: CASRSGTGAFEQYF. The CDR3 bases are TGTGCAAGTCGCTCCGGAACAGGGGCATTCGAGCAGTACTTC.

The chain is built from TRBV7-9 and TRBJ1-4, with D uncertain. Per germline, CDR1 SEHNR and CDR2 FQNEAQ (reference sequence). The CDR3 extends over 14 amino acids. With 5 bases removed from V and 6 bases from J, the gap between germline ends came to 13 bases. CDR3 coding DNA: TGTGCCAGCAGCCGTGATCTCGGGTATGAAAAACTGTTTTTT. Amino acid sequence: CASSRDLGYEKLFF.

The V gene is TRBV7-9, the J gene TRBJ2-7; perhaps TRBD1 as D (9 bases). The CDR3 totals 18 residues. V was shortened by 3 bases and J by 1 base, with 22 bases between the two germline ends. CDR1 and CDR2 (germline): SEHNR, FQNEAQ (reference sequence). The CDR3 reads CASSLAGGQGKASYEQYF. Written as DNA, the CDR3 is TGTGCCAGCAGCTTGGCGGGGGGACAGGGAAAAGCTTCCTACGAGCAGTACTTC. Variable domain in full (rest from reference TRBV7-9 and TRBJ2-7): DTGVSQNPRHKITKRGQNVTFRCDPISEHNRLYWYRQTLGQGPEFLTYFQNEAQLEKSRLLSDRFSAERPKGSFSTLEIQRTEQGDSAMYLCASSLAGGQGKASYEQYFGPGTRLTVT.

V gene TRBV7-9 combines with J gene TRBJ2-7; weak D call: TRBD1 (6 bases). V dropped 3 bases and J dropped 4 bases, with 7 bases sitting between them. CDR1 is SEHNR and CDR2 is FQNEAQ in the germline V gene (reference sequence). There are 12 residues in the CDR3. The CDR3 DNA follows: TGTGCCAGCAGCTTCCAGGGGTACGAGCAGTACTTC. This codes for CASSFQGYEQYF.